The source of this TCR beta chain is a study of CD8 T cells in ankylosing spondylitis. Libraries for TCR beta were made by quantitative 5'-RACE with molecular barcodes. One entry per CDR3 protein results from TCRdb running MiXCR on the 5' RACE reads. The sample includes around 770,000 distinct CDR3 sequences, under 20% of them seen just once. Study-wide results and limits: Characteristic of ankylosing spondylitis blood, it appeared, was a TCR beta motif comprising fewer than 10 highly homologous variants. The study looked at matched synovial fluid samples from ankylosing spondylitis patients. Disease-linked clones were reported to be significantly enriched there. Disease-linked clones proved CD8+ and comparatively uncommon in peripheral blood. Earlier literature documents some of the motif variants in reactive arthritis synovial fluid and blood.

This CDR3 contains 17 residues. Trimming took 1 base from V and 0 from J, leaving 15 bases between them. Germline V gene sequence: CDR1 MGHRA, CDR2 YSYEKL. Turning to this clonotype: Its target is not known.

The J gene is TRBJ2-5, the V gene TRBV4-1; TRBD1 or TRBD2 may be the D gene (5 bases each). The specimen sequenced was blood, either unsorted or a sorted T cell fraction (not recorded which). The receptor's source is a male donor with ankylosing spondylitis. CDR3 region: CASSQGPDRGHQETQYF. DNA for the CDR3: TGCGCCAGCAGCCAAGGGCCCGACCGGGGACACCAAGAGACCCAGTACTTC.